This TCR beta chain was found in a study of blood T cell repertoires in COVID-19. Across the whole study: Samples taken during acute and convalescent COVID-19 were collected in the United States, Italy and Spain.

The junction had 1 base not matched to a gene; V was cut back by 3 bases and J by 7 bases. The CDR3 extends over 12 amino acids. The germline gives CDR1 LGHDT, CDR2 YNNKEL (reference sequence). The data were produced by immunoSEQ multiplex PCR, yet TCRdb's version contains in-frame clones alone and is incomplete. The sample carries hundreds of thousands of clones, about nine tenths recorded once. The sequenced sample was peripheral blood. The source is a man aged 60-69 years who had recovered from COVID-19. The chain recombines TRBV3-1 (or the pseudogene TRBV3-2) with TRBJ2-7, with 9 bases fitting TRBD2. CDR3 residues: CASSHSGGEQYF. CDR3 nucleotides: TGTGCCAGCAGCCACAGCGGGGGGGAGCAGTACTTC.